There are a few counts of the clone carrying this T cell receptor (beta chain). The sample comes from a study of chemoradiotherapy in HPV16-positive cancers. The protocol was immunoSEQ multiplex PCR, while the TCRdb copy is restricted to in-frame clones and leaves out a portion. The sample has 12,000 or so clones; about four fifths are singletons. The source of this sequence is a human donor with HPV-associated anogenital cancer. The specimen was obtained from a patient who underwent chemoradiotherapy.

For the CDR3, the DNA is TGCGCCAGCAGTGAGGACCGCAGGGGGAACACTGAAGCTTTCTTT. It encodes CASSEDRRGNTEAFF. This chain joins TRBV10-2 and TRBJ1-1, with TRBD1 as a possible D gene (6 bases). The ends were cut back, 2 bases at V and 1 base at J, with 11 bases in the middle. The CDR3 is 15 amino acids. Germline V gene sequence: CDR1 WSHSY, CDR2 SAAADI.